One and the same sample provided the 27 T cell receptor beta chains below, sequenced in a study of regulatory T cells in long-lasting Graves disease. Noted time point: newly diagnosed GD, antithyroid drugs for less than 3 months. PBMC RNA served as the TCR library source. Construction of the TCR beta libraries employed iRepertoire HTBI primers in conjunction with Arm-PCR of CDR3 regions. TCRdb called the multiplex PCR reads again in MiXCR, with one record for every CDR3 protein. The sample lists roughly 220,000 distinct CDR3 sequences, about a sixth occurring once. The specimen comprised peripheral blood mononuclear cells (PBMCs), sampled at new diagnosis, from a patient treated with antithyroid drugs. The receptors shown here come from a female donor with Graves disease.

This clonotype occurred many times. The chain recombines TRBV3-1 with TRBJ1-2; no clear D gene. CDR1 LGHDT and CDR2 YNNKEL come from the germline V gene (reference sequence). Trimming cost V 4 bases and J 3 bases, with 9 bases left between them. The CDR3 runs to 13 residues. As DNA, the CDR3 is TGTGCCAGCAGCCTCTCCGCGGACTATGGCTACACCTTC. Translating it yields CASSLSADYGYTF.

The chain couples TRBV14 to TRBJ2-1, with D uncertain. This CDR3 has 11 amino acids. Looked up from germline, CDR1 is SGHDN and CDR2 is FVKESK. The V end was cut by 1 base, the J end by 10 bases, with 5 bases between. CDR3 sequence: CASSQGMEQFF. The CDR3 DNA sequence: TGTGCCAGCAGCCAAGGTATGGAGCAGTTCTTC.

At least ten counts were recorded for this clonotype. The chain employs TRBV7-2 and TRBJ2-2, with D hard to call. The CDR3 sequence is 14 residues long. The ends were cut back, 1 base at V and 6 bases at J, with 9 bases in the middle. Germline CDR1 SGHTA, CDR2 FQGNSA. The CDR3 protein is CASSLDYESGELFF. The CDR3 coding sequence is TGTGCCAGCAGCTTAGATTACGAGTCCGGGGAGCTGTTTTTT.

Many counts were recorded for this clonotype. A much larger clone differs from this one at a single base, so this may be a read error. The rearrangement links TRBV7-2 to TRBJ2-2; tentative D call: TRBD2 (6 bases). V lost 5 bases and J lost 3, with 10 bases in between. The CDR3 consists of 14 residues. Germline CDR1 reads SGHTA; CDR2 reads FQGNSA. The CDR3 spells CASSGGVDTGELFF. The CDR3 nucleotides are TGTGCCAGCAGCGGCGGGGTGGACACCGGGGAGCTGTTTTTT.

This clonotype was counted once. The CDR3 sequence: CASSPFWGGGYTF. CDR3 nucleotides: TGTGCCAGCAGCCCCTTCTGGGGGGGCGGCTACACCTTC. The chain is built from TRBV3-1 and TRBJ1-2; D is possibly TRBD1 (6 bases). CDR1 is LGHDT, CDR2 YNNKEL, per germline (reference sequence). Trimming cost V 4 bases and J 8 bases, with 14 bases left between them. The length of the CDR3 is 13 residues.

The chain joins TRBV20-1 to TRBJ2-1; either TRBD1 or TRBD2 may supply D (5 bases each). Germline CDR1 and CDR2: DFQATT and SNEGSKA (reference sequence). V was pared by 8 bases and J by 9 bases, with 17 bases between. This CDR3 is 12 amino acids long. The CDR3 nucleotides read TGCAGTTCATCTTTCCCTGGGGGTGAGCAGTTCTTC. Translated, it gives CSSSFPGGEQFF.

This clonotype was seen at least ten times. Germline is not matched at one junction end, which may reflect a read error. CDR3 DNA: TGTGCCAGCAGTCCCTCCGGGACTAGCTACGATGAGCAGTTCTTC. This encodes CASSPSGTSYDEQFF. V usage is TRBV9 and J usage is TRBJ2-1, with 9 positions matching TRBD2. CDR3 length equals 15 residues. From germline, CDR1 is SGDLS and CDR2 YYNGEE.

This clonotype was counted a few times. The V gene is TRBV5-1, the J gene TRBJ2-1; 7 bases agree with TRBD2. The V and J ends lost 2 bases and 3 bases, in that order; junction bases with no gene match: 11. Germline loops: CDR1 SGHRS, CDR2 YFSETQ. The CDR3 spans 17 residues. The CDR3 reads CASSFSRRAGDYNEQFF. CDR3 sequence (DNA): TGCGCCAGCAGCTTTTCGCGCAGGGCGGGGGACTACAATGAGCAGTTCTTC.

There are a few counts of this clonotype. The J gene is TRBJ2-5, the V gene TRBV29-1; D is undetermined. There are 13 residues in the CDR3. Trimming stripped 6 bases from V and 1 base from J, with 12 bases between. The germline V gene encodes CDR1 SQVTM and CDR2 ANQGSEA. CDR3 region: CSVDVFSQETQYF. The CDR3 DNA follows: TGCAGCGTAGATGTTTTTTCCCAAGAGACCCAGTACTTC.

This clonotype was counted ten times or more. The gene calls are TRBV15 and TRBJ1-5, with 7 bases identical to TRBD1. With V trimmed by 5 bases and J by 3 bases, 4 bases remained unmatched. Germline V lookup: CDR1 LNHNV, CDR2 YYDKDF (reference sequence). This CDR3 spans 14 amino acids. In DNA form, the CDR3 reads TGTGCCACCAGCCCGGGACAGAACAATCAGCCCCAGCATTTT. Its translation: CATSPGQNNQPQHF.

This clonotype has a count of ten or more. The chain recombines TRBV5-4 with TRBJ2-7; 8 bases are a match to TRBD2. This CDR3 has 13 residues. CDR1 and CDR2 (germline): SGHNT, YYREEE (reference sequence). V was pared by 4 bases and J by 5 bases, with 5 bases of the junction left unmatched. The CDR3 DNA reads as TGTGCCAGCAGCGCCGGGACTAGGGACGAGCAGTACTTC. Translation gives CASSAGTRDEQYF.

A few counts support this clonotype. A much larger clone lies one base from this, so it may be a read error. In DNA, the CDR3 is TGTGCCAGCAGCTTAGTCAGCGGGAGGGCCCTGGATGAGCAGTACTTC. It is translated as CASSLVSGRALDEQYF. The gene calls are TRBV7-2 and TRBJ2-5, with 10 bases fitting TRBD2. The CDR3 runs 16 residues. Trimming took 1 base from V and 11 from J; bases not matched to a gene: 13. CDR1 is SGHTA and CDR2 is FQGNSA in the germline V gene.

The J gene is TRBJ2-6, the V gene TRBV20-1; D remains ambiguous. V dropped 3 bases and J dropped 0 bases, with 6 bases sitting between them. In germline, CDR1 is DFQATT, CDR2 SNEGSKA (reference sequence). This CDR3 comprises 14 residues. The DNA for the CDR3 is TGCAGTGCTAGCCCCGACTCTGGGGCCAACGTCCTGACTTTC. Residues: CSASPDSGANVLTF.

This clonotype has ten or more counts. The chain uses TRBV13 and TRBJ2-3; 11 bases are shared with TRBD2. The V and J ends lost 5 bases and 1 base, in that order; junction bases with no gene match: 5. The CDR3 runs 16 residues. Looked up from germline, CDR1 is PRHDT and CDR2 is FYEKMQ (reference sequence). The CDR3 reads CASSDGLAGRTDTQYF. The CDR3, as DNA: TGTGCCAGCAGCGACGGACTAGCGGGCCGCACAGATACGCAGTATTTT.

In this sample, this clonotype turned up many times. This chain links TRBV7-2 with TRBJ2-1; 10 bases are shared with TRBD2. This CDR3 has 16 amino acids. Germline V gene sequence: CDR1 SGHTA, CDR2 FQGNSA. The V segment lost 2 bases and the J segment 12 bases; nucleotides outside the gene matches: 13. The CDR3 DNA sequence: TGTGCCAGCAGCTTACTCTCTGTTCTAGCGGGAGACCTGCAGTTCTTC. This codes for CASSLLSVLAGDLQFF. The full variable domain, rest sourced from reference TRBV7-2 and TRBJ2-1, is GAGVSQSPSNKVTEKGKDVELRCDPISGHTALYWYRQSLGQGLEFLIYFQGNSAPDKSGLPSDRFSAERTGGSVSTLTIQRTQQEDSAVYLCASSLLSVLAGDLQFFGPGTRLTVL.

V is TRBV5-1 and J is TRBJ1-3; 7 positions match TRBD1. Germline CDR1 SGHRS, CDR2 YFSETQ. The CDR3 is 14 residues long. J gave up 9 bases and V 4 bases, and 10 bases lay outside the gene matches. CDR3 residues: CASSPGTVQGTIYF. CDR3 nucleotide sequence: TGCGCCAGCAGCCCTGGGACAGTTCAAGGCACCATATATTTT.

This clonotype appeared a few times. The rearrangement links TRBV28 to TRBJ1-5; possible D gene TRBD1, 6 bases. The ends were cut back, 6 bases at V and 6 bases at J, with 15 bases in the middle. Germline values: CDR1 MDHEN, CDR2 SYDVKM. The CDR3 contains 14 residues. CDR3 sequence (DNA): TGTGCCAGCAGCTACAAGGGGGAGAGTCAGCCCCAGCATTTT. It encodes CASSYKGESQPQHF.

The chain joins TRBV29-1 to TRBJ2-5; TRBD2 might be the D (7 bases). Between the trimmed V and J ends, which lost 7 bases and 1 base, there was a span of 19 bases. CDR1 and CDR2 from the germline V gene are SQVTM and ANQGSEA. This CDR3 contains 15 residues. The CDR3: CSAEGGGLGQETQYF. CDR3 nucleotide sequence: TGCAGCGCCGAGGGGGGGGGGCTGGGCCAAGAGACCCAGTACTTC.

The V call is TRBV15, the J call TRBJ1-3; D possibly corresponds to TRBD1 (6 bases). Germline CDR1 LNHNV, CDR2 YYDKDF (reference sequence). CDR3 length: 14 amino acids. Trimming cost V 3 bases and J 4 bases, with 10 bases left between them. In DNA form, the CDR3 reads TGTGCCACCAGCAGTGGGGGGCGCGGAAACACCATATATTTT. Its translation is CATSSGGRGNTIYF.

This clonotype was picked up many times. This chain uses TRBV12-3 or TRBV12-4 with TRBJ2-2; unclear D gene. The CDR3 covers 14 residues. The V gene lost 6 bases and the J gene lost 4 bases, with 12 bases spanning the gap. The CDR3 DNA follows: TGTGCCAGCAGGGACCCCGTGGTCACCGGGGAGCTGTTTTTT. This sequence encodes CASRDPVVTGELFF.

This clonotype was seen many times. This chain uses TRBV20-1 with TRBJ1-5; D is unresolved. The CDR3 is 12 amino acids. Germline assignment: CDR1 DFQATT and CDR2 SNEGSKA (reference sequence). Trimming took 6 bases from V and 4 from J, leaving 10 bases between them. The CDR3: CSAGRPNQPQHF. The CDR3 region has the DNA TGCAGTGCAGGCCGACCGAATCAGCCCCAGCATTTT.

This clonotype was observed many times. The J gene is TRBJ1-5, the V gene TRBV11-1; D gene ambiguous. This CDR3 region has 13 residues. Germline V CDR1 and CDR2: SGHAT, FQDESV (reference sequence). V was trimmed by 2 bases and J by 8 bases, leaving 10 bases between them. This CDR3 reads CASSLNSREPQHF. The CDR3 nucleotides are TGTGCCAGCAGCTTAAATAGTCGAGAGCCCCAGCATTTT.

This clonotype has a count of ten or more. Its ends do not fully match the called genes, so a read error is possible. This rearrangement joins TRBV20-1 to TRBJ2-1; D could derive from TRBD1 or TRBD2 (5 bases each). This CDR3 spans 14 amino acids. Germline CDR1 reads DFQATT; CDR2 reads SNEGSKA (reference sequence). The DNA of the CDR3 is TGCAGTGCGCCTCGGGACGGGGATTTGAATGGGCAGTTCTTC. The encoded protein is CSAPRDGDLNGQFF.

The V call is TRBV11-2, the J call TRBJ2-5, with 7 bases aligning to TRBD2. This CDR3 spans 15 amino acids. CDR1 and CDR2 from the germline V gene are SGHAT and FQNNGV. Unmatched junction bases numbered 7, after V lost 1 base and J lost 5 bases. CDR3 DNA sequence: TGTGCCAGCAGCTTAGGGGGGGGGATCAGGGAGACCCAGTACTTC. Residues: CASSLGGGIRETQYF.

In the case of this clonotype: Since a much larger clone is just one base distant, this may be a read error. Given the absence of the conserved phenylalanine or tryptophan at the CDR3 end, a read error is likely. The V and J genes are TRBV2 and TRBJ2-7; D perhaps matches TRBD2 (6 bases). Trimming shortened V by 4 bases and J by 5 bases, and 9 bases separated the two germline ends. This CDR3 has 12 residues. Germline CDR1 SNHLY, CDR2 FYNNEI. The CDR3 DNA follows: TGTGCCAGCAGTGGGGAGGTGAACGAGCAGTACCTC. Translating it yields CASSGEVNEQYL.

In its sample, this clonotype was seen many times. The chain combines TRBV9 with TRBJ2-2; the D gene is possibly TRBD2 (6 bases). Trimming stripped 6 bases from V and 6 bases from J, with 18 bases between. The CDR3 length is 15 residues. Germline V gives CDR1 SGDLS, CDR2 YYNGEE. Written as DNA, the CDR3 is TGTGCCAGCACCCCCGAACTAGCAGTTGCCGGGGAGCTGTTTTTT. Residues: CASTPELAVAGELFF.

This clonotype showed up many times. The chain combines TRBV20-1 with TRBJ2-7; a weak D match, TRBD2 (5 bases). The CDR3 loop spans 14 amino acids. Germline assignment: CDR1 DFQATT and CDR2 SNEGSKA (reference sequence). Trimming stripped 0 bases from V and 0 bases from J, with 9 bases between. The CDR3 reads CSARELGSSYEQYF. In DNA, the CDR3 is TGCAGTGCTAGAGAGCTAGGGAGCTCCTACGAGCAGTACTTC.